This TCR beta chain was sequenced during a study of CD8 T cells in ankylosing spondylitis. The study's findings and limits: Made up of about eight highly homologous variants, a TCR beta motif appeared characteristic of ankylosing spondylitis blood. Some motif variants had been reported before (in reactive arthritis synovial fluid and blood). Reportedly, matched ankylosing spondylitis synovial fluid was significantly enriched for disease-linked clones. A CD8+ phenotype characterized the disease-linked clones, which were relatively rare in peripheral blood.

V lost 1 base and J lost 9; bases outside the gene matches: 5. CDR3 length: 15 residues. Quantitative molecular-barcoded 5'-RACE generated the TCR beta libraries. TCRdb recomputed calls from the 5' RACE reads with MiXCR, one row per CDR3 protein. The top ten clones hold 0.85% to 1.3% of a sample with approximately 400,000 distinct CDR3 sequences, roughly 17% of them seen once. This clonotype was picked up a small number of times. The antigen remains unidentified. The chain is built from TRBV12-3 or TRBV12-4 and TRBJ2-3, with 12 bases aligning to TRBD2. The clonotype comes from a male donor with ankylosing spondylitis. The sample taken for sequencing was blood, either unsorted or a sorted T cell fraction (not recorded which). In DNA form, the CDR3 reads TGTGCCAGCAGTTTAGGGCTAGCGGGGGGGCGAACGCAGTATTTT. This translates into CASSLGLAGGRTQYF.